This TCR beta chain comes out of a study of PD-1 blockade in classical Hodgkin lymphoma. About the study: Patients were treated with nivolumab at 3 mg/kg, and this was given intravenously every 2 weeks.

The repertoire was sequenced with immunoSEQ multiplex PCR; TCRdb's copy has only in-frame clones and lacks some. The profile shows under 30,000 clones, roughly two thirds of them singletons. All the patients suffered relapse after autologous stem cell transplantation, and brentuximab vedotin exposure differed. Whole-study findings and limits: It was reported that newly diagnosed patients had less baseline TCR diversity than healthy donors.

A word on this clone: The target antigen is unknown.

The sequence came from a human donor with classical Hodgkin lymphoma. The material was peripheral blood mononuclear cells (PBMCs), obtained at baseline.

In DNA form, the CDR3 reads TGTGCCAGTACCACGGGCGAGGCTGGACAGCCCCAGCATTTT. This encodes CASTTGEAGQPQHF. The chain joins TRBV19 to TRBJ1-5; D gene uncertain. Trimming pared 7 bases from V and 7 bases from J, leaving 17 bases between. The germline V gene has CDR1 LNHDA and CDR2 SQIVND (reference sequence). The CDR3 has 14 amino acids.